The 17 T cell receptor beta chains below come from one sample, sequenced in a study of cytotoxic CD8 clonotypes in ibrutinib-treated CLL (dated by TCRdb to the early 2020s). Sample time point, as interpreted from the label and publication: approximately 25 months on ibrutinib. Libraries were made using the immunoSEQ multiplex PCR assay. The source is immuneACCESS, and TCRdb retained only in-frame sequences with V and J called. Part of the clones is not carried over; for the studies checked, unresolved V genes explain less than half of this, and the remainder is unexplained. The sample table lists 110,000 or so clones, more than 55% of them with a count of one. The top ten clonotypes cover about 40% of the sample. Sample: PBMCs, taken after 24 months of ibrutinib treatment. These receptors all stem from a human donor with chronic lymphocytic leukemia.

The genes are TRBV6-5 and TRBJ1-1; 8 nucleotides align to TRBD1. After removal of 5 bases from V and 9 bases from J, the junction contained 2 bases not matched to a gene. This CDR3 has 11 residues. CDR1 and CDR2 from the germline V gene are MNHEY and SVGAGI. CDR3 nucleotide sequence: TGTGCCAGCAGTAGACAGGGGCAAGCTTTCTTT. The encoded protein is CASSRQGQAFF.

This sequence joins TRBV29-1 and TRBJ1-1; D gene ambiguous. V was pared by 6 bases and J by 2 bases, with 10 bases between. The germline V gene encodes CDR1 SQVTM and CDR2 ANQGSEA. The CDR3 consists of 12 residues. CDR3 region: CSVTLTNTEAFF. CDR3 coding DNA: TGCAGCGTGACCCTTACCAACACTGAAGCTTTCTTT.

This clone was detected a few times. This rearrangement joins TRBV7-2 to TRBJ2-2; D perhaps matches TRBD1 (6 bases). The CDR3 is 14 residues long. V lost 3 bases and J 7 bases, leaving 12 bases between the germline ends. CDR1 and CDR2 (germline): SGHTA, FQGNSA. In DNA form, the CDR3 reads TGTGCCAGCAGCTTTACAGGGAGTCTCGGGGAGCTGTTTTTT. This encodes CASSFTGSLGELFF.

V and J are TRBV6-6 and TRBJ1-1; D is unclear. The CDR3 runs to 14 residues. Trimming cost V 5 bases and J 2 bases, with 12 bases left between them. Germline lookup yields CDR1 MNHNY and CDR2 SVGAGI (reference sequence). The CDR3 here is CASSLGAVNTEAFF. CDR3 DNA: TGTGCCAGCAGTCTCGGCGCAGTAAACACTGAAGCTTTCTTT.

CDR3 region: CASSSETGRYGYTF. The CDR3 bases are TGCGCCAGCAGCTCGGAGACAGGGCGCTATGGCTACACCTTC. The rearrangement uses TRBV5-1 and TRBJ1-2, with 7 positions matching TRBD1. Germline lookup yields CDR1 SGHRS and CDR2 YFSETQ. The CDR3 runs 14 residues. V shed 3 bases and J 4 bases; nucleotides not matched to a gene: 6.

The rearrangement joins TRBV4-1 to TRBJ1-1; D call uncertain. Germline V CDR1 and CDR2: MGHRA, YSYEKL. The CDR3 runs 13 residues. V was pared by 0 bases and J by 1 base, with 3 bases between. The chain's CDR3 is CASSQEWNTEAFF. The CDR3 DNA follows: TGCGCCAGCAGCCAAGAGTGGAACACTGAAGCTTTCTTT.

In this sample, this clone turned up a few times. The chain is built from TRBV30 and TRBJ1-5, with D unresolved. CDR3 length: 13 amino acids. Germline V gene lookup returns CDR1 GTSNPN and CDR2 SVGIG (reference sequence). V lost 3 bases to trimming and J lost 0 bases, with 6 bases between them. The DNA of the CDR3 is TGTGCCTGGAGCTTGTATAGCAATCAGCCCCAGCATTTT. The encoded protein is CAWSLYSNQPQHF.

This clone has just one count. The chain links TRBV29-1 to TRBJ1-1, with D tentatively TRBD1 (6 bases). V was shortened by 0 bases and J by 11 bases, with 10 bases between the two germline ends. The CDR3 is 11 residues long. The V gene's germline CDR1 is SQVTM and CDR2 ANQGSEA. In DNA form, the CDR3 reads TGCAGCGTTGAAGATGGGGGGGCCGCTTTCTTT. As protein: CSVEDGGAAFF.

The gene calls are TRBV30 and TRBJ1-6; 8 nucleotides agree with TRBD1. The V and J ends lost 0 bases and 9 bases, in that order; junction bases with no gene match: 7. CDR3 length: 15 amino acids. Germline CDR1 reads GTSNPN; CDR2 reads SVGIG (reference sequence). Here the CDR3 reads CAWSVGQGLRSPLHF. The CDR3, as DNA: TGTGCCTGGAGTGTAGGACAGGGATTGCGTTCACCCCTCCACTTT.

The rearrangement links TRBV5-1 to TRBJ1-4, with 7 bases identical to TRBD1. This CDR3 has 15 residues. Trimming at V came to 0 bases and at J to 4 bases, leaving 3 bases not matched to a gene. Germline loops: CDR1 SGHRS, CDR2 YFSETQ. The CDR3 here is CASSLVGGVNEKLFF. The CDR3 region has the DNA TGCGCCAGCAGCTTGGTAGGGGGCGTTAATGAAAAACTGTTTTTT. The full variable domain, with the rest looked up from reference TRBV5-1 and TRBJ1-4, is KAGVTQTPRYLIKTRGQQVTLSCSPISGHRSVSWYQQTPGQGLQFLFEYFSETQRNKGNFPGRFSGRQFSNSRSEMNVSTLELGDSALYLCASSLVGGVNEKLFFGSGTQLSVL.

The gene calls are TRBV18 and TRBJ1-5; D not resolved. V shed 1 base and J shed 6 bases, with 4 bases lying between them. The germline V gene has CDR1 KGHSH and CDR2 LQKENI. The CDR3 has 12 amino acids. The DNA for the CDR3 is TGTGCCAGCTCACCACAGGGTCAGCCCCAGCATTTT. Protein sequence: CASSPQGQPQHF.

J is TRBJ2-3 and V is TRBV11-3; D is unresolved. This CDR3 comprises 14 residues. Per the germline V gene, CDR1 is SGHNT and CDR2 is YENEEA. Trimming cost V 1 base and J 2 bases, with 7 bases left between them. The CDR3 nucleotides read TGTGCCAGCAGCTTAGGGGCAAACACAGATACGCAGTATTTT. Translating gives CASSLGANTDTQYF.

Here the CDR3 DNA reads TGTGCCAGCAGCTTGGGGGCCGGGGAGACCCAGTACTTC. This translates into CASSLGAGETQYF. This sequence joins TRBV7-3 and TRBJ2-5, with D possibly matching TRBD1 (6 bases). This CDR3 has 13 residues. Trimming cost V 3 bases and J 5 bases, with 10 bases left between them. Germline CDR1 and CDR2: SGHTA and FQGTGA.

This chain joins TRBV30 and TRBJ2-7; possibly TRBD2 for D (5 bases). V dropped 2 bases and J dropped 5 bases, with 13 bases sitting between them. The CDR3 totals 13 residues. Germline CDR1 reads GTSNPN; CDR2 reads SVGIG (reference sequence). The CDR3 bases are TGTGCCTGGAGTACGCTGGCCGGGAACGAGCAGTACTTC. This sequence encodes CAWSTLAGNEQYF.

V gene TRBV30 combines with J gene TRBJ1-4, with D perhaps TRBD1 (5 bases). Trimming removed 0 bases at V and 5 bases at J, with 10 bases between. CDR1 and CDR2 from the germline V gene are GTSNPN and SVGIG (reference sequence). The length of the CDR3 is 14 residues. DNA of the CDR3: TGTGCCTGGAGTGTAGACAGTAAAAATGAAAAACTGTTTTTT. Amino acids: CAWSVDSKNEKLFF. Together with reference TRBV30 and TRBJ1-4, the CDR3 gives the full variable domain: SQTIHQWPATLVQPVGSPLSLECTVEGTSNPNLYWYRQAAGRGLQLLFYSVGIGQISSEVPQNLSASRPQDRQFILSSKKLLLSDSGFYLCAWSVDSKNEKLFFGSGTQLSVL.

The chain recombines TRBV2 with TRBJ2-5; D is unclear. The CDR3 sequence is 10 residues long. The germline V gene encodes CDR1 SNHLY and CDR2 FYNNEI. The V and J ends lost 5 bases and 4 bases respectively, with 2 bases between them. CDR3 DNA: TGTGCCAGCAGTCGAGAGACCCAGTACTTC. The encoded protein is CASSRETQYF.

Only a few counts were recorded for this clone. The chain couples TRBV5-1 to TRBJ2-7; no clear D. CDR1 is SGHRS, CDR2 YFSETQ, per germline. Between the trimmed V and J ends, which lost 5 bases and 6 bases, there was a span of 12 bases. The CDR3 is 12 residues long. Written as DNA, the CDR3 is TGCGCCAGCAGTTCGCTTGGGGTCGAGCAGTACTTC. It translates to CASSSLGVEQYF.